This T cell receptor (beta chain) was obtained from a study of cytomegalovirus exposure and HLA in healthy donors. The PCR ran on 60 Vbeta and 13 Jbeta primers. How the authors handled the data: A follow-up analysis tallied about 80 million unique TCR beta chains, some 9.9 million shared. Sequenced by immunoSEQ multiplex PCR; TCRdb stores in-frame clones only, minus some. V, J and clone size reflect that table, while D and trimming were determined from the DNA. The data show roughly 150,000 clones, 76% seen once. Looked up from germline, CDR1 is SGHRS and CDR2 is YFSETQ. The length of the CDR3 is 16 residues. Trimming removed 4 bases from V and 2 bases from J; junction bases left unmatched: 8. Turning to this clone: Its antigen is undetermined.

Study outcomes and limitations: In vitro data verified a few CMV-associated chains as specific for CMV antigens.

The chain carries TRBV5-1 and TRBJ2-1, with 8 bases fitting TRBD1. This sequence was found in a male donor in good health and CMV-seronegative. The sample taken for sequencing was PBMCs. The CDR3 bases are TGCGCCAGCAGCCCCACGACAGGGGAGACCTACAATGAGCAGTTCTTC. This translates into CASSPTTGETYNEQFF.